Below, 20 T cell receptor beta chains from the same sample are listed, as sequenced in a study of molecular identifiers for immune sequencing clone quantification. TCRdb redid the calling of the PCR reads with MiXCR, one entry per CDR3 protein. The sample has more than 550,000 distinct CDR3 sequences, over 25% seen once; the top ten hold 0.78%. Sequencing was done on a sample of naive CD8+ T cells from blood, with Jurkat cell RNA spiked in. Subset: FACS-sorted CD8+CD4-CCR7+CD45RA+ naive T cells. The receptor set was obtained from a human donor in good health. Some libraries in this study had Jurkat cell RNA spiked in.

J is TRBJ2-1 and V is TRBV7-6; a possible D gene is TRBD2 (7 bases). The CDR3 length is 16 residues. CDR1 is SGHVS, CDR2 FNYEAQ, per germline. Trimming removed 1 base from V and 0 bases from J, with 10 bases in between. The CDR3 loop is CASSLGGGASYNEQFF. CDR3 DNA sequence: TGTGCCAGCAGCTTAGGAGGGGGGGCCTCCTACAATGAGCAGTTCTTC.

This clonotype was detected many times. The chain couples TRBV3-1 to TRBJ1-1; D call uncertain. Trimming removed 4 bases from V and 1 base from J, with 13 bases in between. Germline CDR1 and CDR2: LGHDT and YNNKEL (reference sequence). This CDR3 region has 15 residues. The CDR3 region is CASSPRWSENTEAFF. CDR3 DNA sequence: TGTGCCAGCAGCCCCCGGTGGAGTGAGAACACTGAAGCTTTCTTT.

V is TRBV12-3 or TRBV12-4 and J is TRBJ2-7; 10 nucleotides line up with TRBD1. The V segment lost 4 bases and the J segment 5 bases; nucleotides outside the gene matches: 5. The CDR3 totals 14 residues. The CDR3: CASSYGTGVHEQYF. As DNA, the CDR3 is TGTGCCAGCAGTTACGGGACAGGGGTCCACGAGCAGTACTTC.

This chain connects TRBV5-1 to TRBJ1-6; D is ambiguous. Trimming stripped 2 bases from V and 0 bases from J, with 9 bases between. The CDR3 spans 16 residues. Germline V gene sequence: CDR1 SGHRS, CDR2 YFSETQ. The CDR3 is CASSFYSSSYNSPLHF. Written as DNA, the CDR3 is TGCGCCAGCAGCTTTTACTCGAGCTCCTATAATTCACCCCTCCACTTT.

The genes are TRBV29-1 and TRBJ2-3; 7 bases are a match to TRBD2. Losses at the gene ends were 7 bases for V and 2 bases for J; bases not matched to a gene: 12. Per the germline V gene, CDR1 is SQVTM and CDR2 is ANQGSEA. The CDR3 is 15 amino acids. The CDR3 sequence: CSAGTSVGITDTQYF. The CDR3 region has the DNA TGCAGCGCCGGAACTAGCGTGGGTATCACAGATACGCAGTATTTT.

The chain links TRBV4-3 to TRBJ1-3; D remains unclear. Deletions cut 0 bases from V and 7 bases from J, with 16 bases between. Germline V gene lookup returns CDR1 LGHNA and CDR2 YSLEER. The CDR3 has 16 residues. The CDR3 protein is CASSQDRMGFRNTIYF. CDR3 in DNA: TGCGCCAGCAGCCAAGATAGGATGGGTTTTAGGAACACCATATATTTT.

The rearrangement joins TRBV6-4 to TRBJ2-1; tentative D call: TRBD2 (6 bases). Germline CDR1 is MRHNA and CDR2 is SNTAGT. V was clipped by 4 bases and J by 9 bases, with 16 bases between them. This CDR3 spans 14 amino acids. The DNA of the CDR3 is TGTGCCAGCAGTGGCTCAGGAACTAGCAGTGAGCAGTTCTTC. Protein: CASSGSGTSSEQFF.

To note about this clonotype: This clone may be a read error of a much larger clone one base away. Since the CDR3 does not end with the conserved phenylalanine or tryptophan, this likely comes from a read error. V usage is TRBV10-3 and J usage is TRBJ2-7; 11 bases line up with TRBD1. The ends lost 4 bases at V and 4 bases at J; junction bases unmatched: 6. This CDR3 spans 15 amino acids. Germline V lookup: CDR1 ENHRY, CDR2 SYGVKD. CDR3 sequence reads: CAISAGTGGGYEQYS. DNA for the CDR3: TGTGCCATCAGTGCCGGGACAGGGGGAGGGTACGAGCAGTACTCC.

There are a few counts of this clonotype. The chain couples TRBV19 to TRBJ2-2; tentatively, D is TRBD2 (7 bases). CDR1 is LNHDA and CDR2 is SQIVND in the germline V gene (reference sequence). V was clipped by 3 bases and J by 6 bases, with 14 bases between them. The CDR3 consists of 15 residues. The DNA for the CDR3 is TGTGCCAGTAGTATTGGGGGCCGGGGGGCCGGGGAGCTGTTTTTT. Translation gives CASSIGGRGAGELFF. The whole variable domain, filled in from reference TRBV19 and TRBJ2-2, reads DGGITQSPKYLFRKEGQNVTLSCEQNLNHDAMYWYRQDPGQGLRLIYYSQIVNDFQKGDIAEGYSVSREKKESFPLTVTSAQKNPTAFYLCASSIGGRGAGELFFGEGSRLTVL.

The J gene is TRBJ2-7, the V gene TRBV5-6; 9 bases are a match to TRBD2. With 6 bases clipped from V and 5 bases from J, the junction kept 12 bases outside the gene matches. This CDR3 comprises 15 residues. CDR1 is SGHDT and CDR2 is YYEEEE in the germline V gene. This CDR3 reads CASTSGGKNWDEQYF. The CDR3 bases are TGTGCCAGCACCAGCGGGGGGAAGAACTGGGACGAGCAGTACTTC.

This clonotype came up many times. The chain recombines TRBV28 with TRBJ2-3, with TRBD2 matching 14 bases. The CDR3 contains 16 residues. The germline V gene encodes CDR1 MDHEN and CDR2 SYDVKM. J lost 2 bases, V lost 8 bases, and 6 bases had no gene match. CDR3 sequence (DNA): TGTGCCAGCGCAGGGACTAGCGGGAGCCCCACAGATACGCAGTATTTT. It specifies CASAGTSGSPTDTQYF.

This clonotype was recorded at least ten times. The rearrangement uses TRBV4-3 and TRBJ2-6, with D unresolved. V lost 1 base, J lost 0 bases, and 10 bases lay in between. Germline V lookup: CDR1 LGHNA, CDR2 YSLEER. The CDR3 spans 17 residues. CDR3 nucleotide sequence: TGCGCCAGCAGCCAAGCAGTCCGAGGCTCTGGGGCCAACGTCCTGACTTTC. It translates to CASSQAVRGSGANVLTF.

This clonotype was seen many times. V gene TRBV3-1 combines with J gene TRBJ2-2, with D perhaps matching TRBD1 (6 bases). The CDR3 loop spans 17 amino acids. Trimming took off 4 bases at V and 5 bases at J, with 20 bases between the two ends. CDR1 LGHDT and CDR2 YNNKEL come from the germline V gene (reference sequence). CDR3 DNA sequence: TGTGCCAGCAGCCCGCAGGAGGACAGTAGAGGAACCGGGGAGCTGTTTTTT. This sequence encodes CASSPQEDSRGTGELFF.

In DNA form, the CDR3 reads TGTGCCAGCAGTGAACTTTCTAGCGGGACTTACAATGAGCAGTTCTTC. Protein sequence: CASSELSSGTYNEQFF. The chain uses TRBV6-1 and TRBJ2-1; TRBD2 agrees at 9 bases. The CDR3 has 16 residues. Germline lookup yields CDR1 MNHNS and CDR2 SASEGT. J lost 4 bases, V lost 2 bases, and 6 bases had no gene match.

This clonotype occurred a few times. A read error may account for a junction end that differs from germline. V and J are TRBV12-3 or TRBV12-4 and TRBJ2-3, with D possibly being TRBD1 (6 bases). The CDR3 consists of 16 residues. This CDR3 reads CASSPGQRINTATQYF. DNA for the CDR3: TGTGCCAGCAGTCCCGGACAGAGGATAAACACAGCTACGCAGTATTTT.

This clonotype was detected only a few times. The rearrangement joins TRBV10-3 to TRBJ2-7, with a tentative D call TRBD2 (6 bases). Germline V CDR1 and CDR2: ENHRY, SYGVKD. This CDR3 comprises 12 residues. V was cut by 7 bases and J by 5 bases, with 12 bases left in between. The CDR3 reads CAIMGEADEQYF. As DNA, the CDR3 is TGTGCCATCATGGGGGAGGCCGACGAGCAGTACTTC.

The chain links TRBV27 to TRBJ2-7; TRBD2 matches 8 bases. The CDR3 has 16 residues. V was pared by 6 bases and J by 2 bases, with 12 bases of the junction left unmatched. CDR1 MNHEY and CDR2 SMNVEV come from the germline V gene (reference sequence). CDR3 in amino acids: CASSSPLAGGTYEQYF. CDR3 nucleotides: TGTGCCAGCAGCTCCCCTCTCGCGGGAGGCACCTACGAGCAGTACTTC.

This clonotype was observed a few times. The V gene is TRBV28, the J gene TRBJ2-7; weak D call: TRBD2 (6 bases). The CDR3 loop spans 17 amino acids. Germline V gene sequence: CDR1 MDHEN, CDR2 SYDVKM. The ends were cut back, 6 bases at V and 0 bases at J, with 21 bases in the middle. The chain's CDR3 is CASRQKVGGPTSYEQYF. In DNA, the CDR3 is TGTGCCAGCAGACAAAAAGTGGGGGGTCCGACCTCCTACGAGCAGTACTTC.

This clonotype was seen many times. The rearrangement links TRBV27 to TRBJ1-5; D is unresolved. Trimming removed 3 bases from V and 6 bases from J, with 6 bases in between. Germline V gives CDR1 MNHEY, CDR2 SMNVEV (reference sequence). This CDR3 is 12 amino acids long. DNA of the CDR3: TGTGCCAGCAGTTTCAGTGGTCAGCCCCAGCATTTT. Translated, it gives CASSFSGQPQHF.

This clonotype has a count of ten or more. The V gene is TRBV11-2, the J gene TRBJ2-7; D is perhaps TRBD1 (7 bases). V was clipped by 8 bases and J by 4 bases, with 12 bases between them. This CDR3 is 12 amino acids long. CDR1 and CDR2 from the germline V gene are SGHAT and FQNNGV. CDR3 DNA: TGTGCCAGCGCAGCAGGGGGGTACGAGCAGTACTTC. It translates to CASAAGGYEQYF. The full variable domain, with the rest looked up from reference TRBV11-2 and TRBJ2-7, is EAGVAQSPRYKIIEKRQSVAFWCNPISGHATLYWYQQILGQGPKLLIQFQNNGVVDDSQLPKDRFSAERLKGVDSTLKIQPAKLEDSAVYLCASAAGGYEQYFGPGTRLTVT.